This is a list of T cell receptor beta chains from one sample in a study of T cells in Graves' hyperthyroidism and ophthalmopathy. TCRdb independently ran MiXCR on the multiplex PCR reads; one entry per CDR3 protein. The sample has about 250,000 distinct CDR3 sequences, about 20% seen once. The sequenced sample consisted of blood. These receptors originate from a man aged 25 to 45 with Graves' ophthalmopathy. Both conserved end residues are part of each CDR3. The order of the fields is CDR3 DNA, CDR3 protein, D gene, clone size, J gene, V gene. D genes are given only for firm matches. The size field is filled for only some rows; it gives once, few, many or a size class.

CDR3nt: TGTGCCAGCAGCGCCTCCGGGCACCGCAATGAGCAGTTCTTC
CDR3aa: CASSASGHRNEQFF
d_gene: -
abundance: few
j_gene: TRBJ2-1
v_gene: TRBV9

CDR3nt: TGTGCCAGTAAGGGTAGTGGTACCGGGGAGCTGTTTTTT
CDR3aa: CASKGSGTGELFF
d_gene: -
abundance: few
j_gene: TRBJ2-2
v_gene: TRBV19

CDR3nt: TGTGCCAGCAGTGAATCAGAGCTCGGGCGACAAGAGACCCAGTACTTC
CDR3aa: CASSESELGRQETQYF
d_gene: -
abundance: few
j_gene: TRBJ2-5
v_gene: TRBV2

CDR3nt: TGCAGCGTCGGTGACGGGACCCAGTACTTC
CDR3aa: CSVGDGTQYF
d_gene: -
abundance: few
j_gene: TRBJ2-5
v_gene: TRBV29-1

CDR3nt: TGTGCCAGCAGCCAAGAGGGACTGTCCTACGAGCAGTACTTC
CDR3aa: CASSQEGLSYEQYF
d_gene: -
abundance: many
j_gene: TRBJ2-7
v_gene: TRBV3-1

CDR3nt: TGTGCCACCAGTGAGTCGGGGACGTCTAACTATGGCTACACCTTC
CDR3aa: CATSESGTSNYGYTF
d_gene: -
abundance: many
j_gene: TRBJ1-2
v_gene: TRBV24-1

CDR3nt: TGTGCCAGCCAGAAGCGGGAGGGCTGGAATGAGCAGTTCTTC
CDR3aa: CASQKREGWNEQFF
d_gene: TRBD2
abundance: few
j_gene: TRBJ2-1
v_gene: TRBV3-1

CDR3nt: TGTGCCAGCAGCCGAACTACAGGGGGTCGTGAAAAACTGTTTTTT
CDR3aa: CASSRTTGGREKLFF
d_gene: TRBD1
abundance: few
j_gene: TRBJ1-4
v_gene: TRBV14

CDR3nt: TGTGCCAGCAGCCCCGCGCCCACGTACAATGAGCAGTTCTTC
CDR3aa: CASSPAPTYNEQFF
d_gene: -
abundance: many
j_gene: TRBJ2-1
v_gene: TRBV3-1

CDR3nt: TGTGCCTGGAGCCGACAGGGAGGGAGACTTTCATACGAGCAGTACTTC
CDR3aa: CAWSRQGGRLSYEQYF
d_gene: -
abundance: once
j_gene: TRBJ2-7
v_gene: TRBV30

CDR3nt: TGTGCCAGCAGCTTGGTCGGGGGAAATTCACCCCTCCACTTT
CDR3aa: CASSLVGGNSPLHF
d_gene: -
abundance: -
j_gene: TRBJ1-6
v_gene: TRBV5-4

CDR3nt: TGTGCCACCAGAGGGAGGACCACAGATACGCAGTATTTT
CDR3aa: CATRGRTTDTQYF
d_gene: -
abundance: -
j_gene: TRBJ2-3
v_gene: TRBV24-1

CDR3nt: TGCAGTGCCCGGAAGGGGGGCGGGAGCCCAGAGACCCAGTACTTC
CDR3aa: CSARKGGGSPETQYF
d_gene: -
abundance: many
j_gene: TRBJ2-5
v_gene: TRBV20-1

CDR3nt: TGTGCCAGCAGTTACAGGGAAACAGATACGCAGTATTTT
CDR3aa: CASSYRETDTQYF
d_gene: -
abundance: many
j_gene: TRBJ2-3
v_gene: TRBV27

CDR3nt: TGTGCCAGCAGTTCCTCACAGGGGGCGAATTCACCCCTCCACTTT
CDR3aa: CASSSSQGANSPLHF
d_gene: TRBD1
abundance: -
j_gene: TRBJ1-6
v_gene: TRBV28

CDR3nt: TGTGCCAGCAGCTATAGACAGGGCAGTCCGTTCTTC
CDR3aa: CASSYRQGSPFF
d_gene: TRBD1
abundance: few
j_gene: TRBJ2-1
v_gene: TRBV7-8

CDR3nt: TGCGCCAGCAGCTATGAACAGGCTGCAACTAATGAAAAACTGTTTTTT
CDR3aa: CASSYEQAATNEKLFF
d_gene: -
abundance: -
j_gene: TRBJ1-4
v_gene: TRBV5-1

CDR3nt: TGCAGCCACCTCGGGCGGGCAGGAGATACGCAGTATTTT
CDR3aa: CSHLGRAGDTQYF
d_gene: -
abundance: -
j_gene: TRBJ2-3
v_gene: TRBV29-1

CDR3nt: TGTGCCAGCAGTCCCCGGGGACAGGGGACGGGCGAGCAGTACTTC
CDR3aa: CASSPRGQGTGEQYF
d_gene: TRBD1
abundance: -
j_gene: TRBJ2-7
v_gene: TRBV28

CDR3nt: TGTGCCACCAGTGATACAGGGGCGGAGGCCGGGGCCAACGTCCTGACTTTC
CDR3aa: CATSDTGAEAGANVLTF
d_gene: TRBD1
abundance: -
j_gene: TRBJ2-6
v_gene: TRBV24-1

CDR3nt: TGTGCCAGCAGTGCCTATCCGGGACTAGCGGGAGGGCCATCGGATGAGCAGTTCTTC
CDR3aa: CASSAYPGLAGGPSDEQFF
d_gene: TRBD2
abundance: few
j_gene: TRBJ2-1
v_gene: TRBV27

CDR3nt: TGCAGTGCTAGAGATGAGAGGGCAGGGTCCTACGAGCAGTACTTC
CDR3aa: CSARDERAGSYEQYF
d_gene: -
abundance: -
j_gene: TRBJ2-7
v_gene: TRBV20-1

CDR3nt: TGTGCCAGCAGCCCTGGGGGGACAGGGGTCGGCGAGCAGTACTTC
CDR3aa: CASSPGGTGVGEQYF
d_gene: TRBD1
abundance: -
j_gene: TRBJ2-7
v_gene: TRBV6-2/TRBV6-3

CDR3nt: TGTGCCAGCAGAACTACCCGACAGGGGGTCGGTTACGAGCAGTACTTC
CDR3aa: CASRTTRQGVGYEQYF
d_gene: TRBD1
abundance: -
j_gene: TRBJ2-7
v_gene: TRBV6-1

CDR3nt: TGTGCCAGCGGAAAGAGCGGTGGGGGAGAGACCCAGTACTTC
CDR3aa: CASGKSGGGETQYF
d_gene: -
abundance: -
j_gene: TRBJ2-5
v_gene: TRBV2

CDR3nt: TGCGCCAGCAGCTTGGGCGAGCTCTATGGCTACACCTTC
CDR3aa: CASSLGELYGYTF
d_gene: -
abundance: -
j_gene: TRBJ1-2
v_gene: TRBV5-1

CDR3nt: TGTGCCAGCAGCTTAGCGGGGACAGGGGATAATTCACCCCTCCACTTT
CDR3aa: CASSLAGTGDNSPLHF
d_gene: TRBD1
abundance: -
j_gene: TRBJ1-6
v_gene: TRBV7-8

CDR3nt: TGTGCCAGCAGTAACCTTGACAGGGCCCTGGGGACCCAGTACTTC
CDR3aa: CASSNLDRALGTQYF
d_gene: TRBD1
abundance: many
j_gene: TRBJ2-5
v_gene: TRBV28

CDR3nt: TGTGCCAGCTTAAGCCGACAGGCCCTAGGAGGCTACACCTTC
CDR3aa: CASLSRQALGGYTF
d_gene: -
abundance: few
j_gene: TRBJ1-2
v_gene: TRBV28

CDR3nt: TGTGCCAGCAGTTACGGACACCTAGAGACCCAGTACTTC
CDR3aa: CASSYGHLETQYF
d_gene: -
abundance: -
j_gene: TRBJ2-5
v_gene: TRBV6-5

CDR3nt: TGTGCCAGCTCACCACTGTCGGGAGCTAGCACAGATACGCAGTATTTT
CDR3aa: CASSPLSGASTDTQYF
d_gene: -
abundance: few
j_gene: TRBJ2-3
v_gene: TRBV18

CDR3nt: TGTGCCAGCAGTTACGGGACAGGGATCTTCAATGAGCAGTTCTTC
CDR3aa: CASSYGTGIFNEQFF
d_gene: TRBD1
abundance: -
j_gene: TRBJ2-1
v_gene: TRBV6-2/TRBV6-3

CDR3nt: TGTGCCAGCAGCTACGGACTAGCGGGGGCCTACGAGCAGTACTTC
CDR3aa: CASSYGLAGAYEQYF
d_gene: TRBD2
abundance: -
j_gene: TRBJ2-7
v_gene: TRBV7-9

CDR3nt: TGTGCCATCTGGTCTGCGGGGGACACTGAAGCTTTCTTT
CDR3aa: CAIWSAGDTEAFF
d_gene: -
abundance: -
j_gene: TRBJ1-1
v_gene: TRBV6-2/TRBV6-3

CDR3nt: TGCGCCAGCAGCTTGGGGCGGAGCACAGATACGCAGTATTTT
CDR3aa: CASSLGRSTDTQYF
d_gene: -
abundance: -
j_gene: TRBJ2-3
v_gene: TRBV5-1

CDR3nt: TGTGCCACCTCACGTAGTCGAGCAGGGGGCCAGGAGACCCAGTACTTC
CDR3aa: CATSRSRAGGQETQYF
d_gene: TRBD1
abundance: few
j_gene: TRBJ2-5
v_gene: TRBV24-1

CDR3nt: TGTGCCAGCAGTGGCCCCAGCGGGAGGGGGAACACCGGGGAGCTGTTTTTT
CDR3aa: CASSGPSGRGNTGELFF
d_gene: TRBD2
abundance: -
j_gene: TRBJ2-2
v_gene: TRBV2

CDR3nt: TGTGCCACCAGTGATTCTAGCGGGAGTAGCAATGAGCAGTTCTTC
CDR3aa: CATSDSSGSSNEQFF
d_gene: TRBD2
abundance: -
j_gene: TRBJ2-1
v_gene: TRBV24-1

CDR3nt: TGTGCCAGCAGCTCCGGTCGGTTCAGGGCAATCATAGAGACCCAGTACTTC
CDR3aa: CASSSGRFRAIIETQYF
d_gene: -
abundance: -
j_gene: TRBJ2-5
v_gene: TRBV3-1

CDR3nt: TGCAGTGCTAGGGAGGGCCAGCCGCGGAGGGTTAGGAATGAGCAGTTCTTC
CDR3aa: CSAREGQPRRVRNEQFF
d_gene: -
abundance: many
j_gene: TRBJ2-1
v_gene: TRBV20-1